One and the same sample provided the 32 T cell receptor beta chains below, sequenced in a study of cytomegalovirus exposure and HLA in healthy donors (dated by TCRdb to 2016 to 2017). Library construction relied on the immunoSEQ multiplex PCR assay. For the multiplex PCR, a mixture combining 60 forward primers for TCR Vbeta segments and 13 reverse primers for TCR Jbeta segments was used. TCRdb retrieved this table from immuneACCESS and kept in-frame rearrangements only. Not all clones are present; in checked studies, unresolved V genes account for under half, and no reason is known for the remainder. In all, the sample holds about 140,000 clones, and nearly 80% of those were seen once. Of the sample, 4.5% to 6% is held by the ten largest clones. Input material: PBMCs. The receptors were sampled from a male donor in good health and CMV-seronegative.

This clone occurred once. The genes are TRBV28 and TRBJ2-1; D remains unclear. The V and J ends lost 2 bases and 3 bases respectively, with 5 bases between them. Germline V CDR1 and CDR2: MDHEN, SYDVKM. The CDR3 runs to 13 residues. CDR3 in amino acids: CASSLPVYNEQFF. In DNA, the CDR3 is TGTGCCAGCAGTTTACCCGTCTACAATGAGCAGTTCTTC.

This rearrangement joins TRBV11-2 to TRBJ2-2; D ambiguous. Germline CDR1 and CDR2: SGHAT and FQNNGV. Trimming removed 0 bases at V and 9 bases at J, with 8 bases between. The CDR3 totals 13 residues. The CDR3 DNA is TGTGCCAGCAGCTTAGATGGGCCACGGGAGCTGTTTTTT. Its translation: CASSLDGPRELFF.

J is TRBJ1-1 and V is TRBV27; D may be TRBD1 (6 bases). The CDR3 is made up of 13 amino acids. From germline, CDR1 is MNHEY and CDR2 SMNVEV (reference sequence). V lost 5 bases and J 1 base, leaving 8 bases between the germline ends. The CDR3, as DNA: TGTGCCAGCAGTGGGACACCGAACACTGAAGCTTTCTTT. As protein: CASSGTPNTEAFF.

This chain connects TRBV5-6 to TRBJ1-2; D gene unclear. The CDR3 has 13 residues. V was cut by 0 bases and J by 5 bases, with 8 bases left in between. The germline V gene encodes CDR1 SGHDT and CDR2 YYEEEE. CDR3 sequence reads: CASSLGQPYGYTF. The DNA for the CDR3 is TGTGCCAGCAGCTTGGGGCAACCTTATGGCTACACCTTC.

The V call is TRBV2, the J call TRBJ2-5, with D unresolved. The CDR3 consists of 12 residues. The germline V and J ends were trimmed by 7 bases and 4 bases, with 10 bases remaining between them. Germline V gene data show CDR1 as SNHLY and CDR2 as FYNNEI. CDR3: CASTGFGETQYF. DNA of the CDR3: TGTGCCAGCACCGGGTTCGGAGAGACCCAGTACTTC.

This clone was seen more than once but under ten times. J is TRBJ1-1 and V is TRBV7-2; the match to TRBD1 covers 8 bases. Looked up from germline, CDR1 is SGHTA and CDR2 is FQGNSA. Trimming cost V 7 bases and J 5 bases; bases outside gene matches: 9. CDR3 length: 14 residues. Written as DNA, the CDR3 is TGTGCCAGCAACCATCGGACAGGGAGAACTGAAGCTTTCTTT. Its translation is CASNHRTGRTEAFF.

This chain uses TRBV27 with TRBJ2-7; 8 bases agree with TRBD1. The V and J ends lost 8 bases and 6 bases, in that order; junction bases with no gene match: 15. CDR1 and CDR2 (germline): MNHEY, SMNVEV (reference sequence). The length of the CDR3 is 15 residues. CDR3 DNA sequence: TGTGCCAGCGGGATACGACAGGGGTTTTTCTCCGAGCAGTACTTC. It codes for CASGIRQGFFSEQYF.

This clone has only a few counts. This chain uses TRBV6-5 with TRBJ1-3, with TRBD1 identical over 7 bases. The length of the CDR3 is 14 residues. V gave up 6 bases and J gave up 4 bases; unmatched junction bases: 6. Germline-derived CDR1 and CDR2 are MNHEY and SVGAGI. As DNA, the CDR3 is TGTGCCAGCAGCCCGGACAGGCCCGGAAACACCATATATTTT. Translation: CASSPDRPGNTIYF.

The V and J genes are TRBV2 and TRBJ1-1; a possible D gene is TRBD1 (5 bases). Germline CDR1 and CDR2: SNHLY and FYNNEI. V lost 7 bases and J lost 11, with 20 bases in between. This CDR3 is 13 amino acids long. The chain's CDR3 is CASKMGDSVGAFF. DNA for the CDR3: TGTGCCAGCAAGATGGGGGACTCGGTGGGGGCTTTCTTT.

The chain has TRBV6-5 and TRBJ1-2, with D hard to call. Germline V gives CDR1 MNHEY, CDR2 SVGAGI. CDR3 length: 15 amino acids. V lost 4 bases to trimming and J lost 5 bases, with 17 bases between them. This chain's CDR3 is CASSSDGGGLYGYTF. The DNA of the CDR3 is TGTGCCAGCAGTTCCGACGGAGGCGGGTTATATGGCTACACCTTC.

This chain links TRBV2 with TRBJ1-2; unclear D gene. The ends were cut back, 3 bases at V and 0 bases at J, with 11 bases in the middle. CDR3 length: 15 amino acids. Per germline, CDR1 SNHLY and CDR2 FYNNEI. CDR3 residues: CASSDGRQANYGYTF. The DNA of the CDR3 is TGTGCCAGCAGTGATGGGAGGCAAGCTAACTATGGCTACACCTTC.

The chain links TRBV21-1 to TRBJ2-7; the table assigns TRBD2, which was not confirmed against the DNA. TRBV21-1 is an annotated pseudogene. CDR3 length equals 17 residues. CDR3 DNA: TGTGCCAGCAGCAATAGCGCGGTGGGCAGGATCCTAGGGGAGCAGTACTTC. This gives the protein CASSNSAVGRILGEQYF.

This chain joins TRBV5-6 and TRBJ1-2; D call uncertain. With 5 bases removed from V and 3 bases from J, the gap between germline ends came to 8 bases. The V gene's germline CDR1 is SGHDT and CDR2 YYEEEE. The CDR3 sequence is 12 residues long. The CDR3, as DNA: TGTGCCAGCAGTCTGGCGGACTATGGCTACACCTTC. It specifies CASSLADYGYTF. Filled out from reference TRBV5-6 and TRBJ1-2, the complete variable domain reads DAGVTQSPTHLIKTRGQQVTLRCSPKSGHDTVSWYQQALGQGPQFIFQYYEEEERQRGNFPDRFSGHQFPNYSSELNVNALLLGDSALYLCASSLADYGYTFGSGTRLTVV.

This chain joins TRBV7-2 and TRBJ2-7, with TRBD1 matching 8 bases. Germline values: CDR1 SGHTA, CDR2 FQGNSA. This CDR3 has 15 amino acids. Trimming took 5 bases from V and 1 from J; bases not matched to a gene: 7. The CDR3 reads CASSIDRGQSYEQYF. DNA of the CDR3: TGTGCCAGCAGCATCGACAGGGGACAATCCTACGAGCAGTACTTC.

This chain uses TRBV27 with TRBJ1-2; 8 bases line up with TRBD1. From germline, CDR1 is MNHEY and CDR2 SMNVEV (reference sequence). This CDR3 spans 14 amino acids. V dropped 6 bases and J dropped 6; count of bases not matched to a gene: 9. The CDR3 DNA follows: TGTGCCAGCAGAGGACAGGGTTTCGGTAATGGCTACACCTTC. Translated: CASRGQGFGNGYTF.

J is TRBJ1-4 and V is TRBV5-1, with 8 nucleotides matching TRBD1. CDR3 length: 16 amino acids. V lost 4 bases to trimming and J lost 8 bases; unmatched junction nucleotides: 13. CDR1 SGHRS and CDR2 YFSETQ come from the germline V gene. The CDR3 nucleotides read TGCGCCAGCAGCCAGGCAAGACAGGGGAAGGAGGAAAAACTGTTTTTT. Translation gives CASSQARQGKEEKLFF. Together with reference TRBV5-1 and TRBJ1-4, the CDR3 gives the full variable domain: KAGVTQTPRYLIKTRGQQVTLSCSPISGHRSVSWYQQTPGQGLQFLFEYFSETQRNKGNFPGRFSGRQFSNSRSEMNVSTLELGDSALYLCASSQARQGKEEKLFFGSGTQLSVL.

The chain employs TRBV7-2 and TRBJ1-5; TRBD1 aligns across 7 bases. This CDR3 is built from 18 residues. Losses at the gene ends were 0 bases for V and 2 bases for J; bases not matched to a gene: 10. Germline values: CDR1 SGHTA, CDR2 FQGNSA. The CDR3 DNA follows: TGTGCCAGCAGCTTAGCCCCGTATAGAGACAGGGGCAATCAGCCCCAGCATTTT. It specifies CASSLAPYRDRGNQPQHF.

CDR3 DNA: TGTGCCAGCAGTTCGGGGGGCACAGATACGCAGTATTTT. As protein: CASSSGGTDTQYF. This chain links TRBV28 with TRBJ2-3; a weak D match, TRBD2 (6 bases). CDR3 length: 13 amino acids. V was pared by 4 bases and J by 1 base, with 6 bases between. CDR1 and CDR2 from the germline V gene are MDHEN and SYDVKM.

This rearrangement joins TRBV28 to TRBJ2-7; TRBD2 is a possible D gene (5 bases). The germline V and J ends were trimmed by 6 bases and 4 bases, with 7 bases remaining between them. The CDR3 runs to 11 residues. The germline gives CDR1 MDHEN, CDR2 SYDVKM. The CDR3: CASRRAYEQYF. DNA of the CDR3: TGTGCCAGCAGGAGGGCTTACGAGCAGTACTTC.

The V call is TRBV28, the J call TRBJ1-2; D might be TRBD1 (6 bases). This CDR3 spans 17 amino acids. The germline V gene encodes CDR1 MDHEN and CDR2 SYDVKM. V was cut by 6 bases and J by 4 bases, with 24 bases left in between. The CDR3 DNA is TGTGCCAGCAGAATATCCGTGGGGGCCACCGGAATCTATGGCTACACCTTC. Its protein is CASRISVGATGIYGYTF.

J is TRBJ1-5 and V is TRBV5-8; D is unclear. The CDR3 runs 14 residues. V lost 4 bases and J 0 bases, leaving 8 bases between the germline ends. Germline CDR1 reads SGHTS; CDR2 reads YDEGEE. The CDR3 DNA is TGTGCCAGCAGCGGCCCACATAGCAATCAGCCCCAGCATTTT. It yields the protein CASSGPHSNQPQHF.

There are a few counts of this clone. This sequence joins TRBV5-4 and TRBJ1-2; D perhaps matches TRBD1 (5 bases). V was pared by 1 base and J by 8 bases, with 12 bases between. CDR1 is SGHNT and CDR2 is YYREEE in the germline V gene (reference sequence). The CDR3 consists of 13 residues. CDR3 region: CASSLKGVDGYTF. The CDR3 DNA is TGTGCCAGCAGCTTGAAAGGGGTCGACGGCTACACCTTC.

This chain connects TRBV7-2 to TRBJ2-1, with D tentatively TRBD2 (5 bases). CDR1 is SGHTA and CDR2 is FQGNSA in the germline V gene. V lost 4 bases and J 0 bases, leaving 13 bases between the germline ends. This CDR3 region has 16 residues. The CDR3 coding sequence is TGTGCCAGCAGCTCAACTAGGCAGAGCTCCTACAATGAGCAGTTCTTC. It encodes CASSSTRQSSYNEQFF.

J is TRBJ1-2 and V is TRBV5-1; 10 positions agree with TRBD1. CDR1 and CDR2 (germline): SGHRS, YFSETQ. The CDR3 is made up of 15 amino acids. V trimming: 2 bases; J trimming: 5 bases; junction bases outside the gene matches: 6. The CDR3 loop reads CASSFTGTGDYGYTF. As DNA, the CDR3 is TGCGCCAGCAGCTTCACTGGGACAGGGGATTATGGCTACACCTTC.

This clone was seen only once. The chain is built from TRBV11-2 and TRBJ2-3; 12 nucleotides align to TRBD2. From germline, CDR1 is SGHAT and CDR2 FQNNGV. The junction had 6 bases not matched to a gene; V was cut back by 5 bases and J by 3 bases. The CDR3 is 16 amino acids. The DNA of the CDR3 is TGTGCCAGCAGCGCTCGACTAGCGGGGGTGACAGATACGCAGTATTTT. Amino acids: CASSARLAGVTDTQYF.

This chain connects TRBV5-1 to TRBJ1-4; D is uncertain. Between the trimmed V and J ends, which lost 0 bases and 4 bases, there was a span of 13 bases. This CDR3 comprises 16 residues. Germline CDR1 SGHRS, CDR2 YFSETQ. The CDR3 region is CASSLAPLGGNEKLFF. The CDR3 DNA is TGCGCCAGCAGCTTGGCTCCCCTAGGAGGTAATGAAAAACTGTTTTTT.

The chain combines TRBV28 with TRBJ1-6, with 9 bases identical to TRBD1. Unmatched junction bases numbered 6, after V lost 8 bases and J lost 7 bases. Germline V gene sequence: CDR1 MDHEN, CDR2 SYDVKM. The CDR3 length is 14 residues. CDR3 amino acids: CASAAGQGNSPLHF. DNA of the CDR3: TGTGCCAGCGCCGCGGGACAGGGCAATTCACCCCTCCACTTT.

This chain joins TRBV27 and TRBJ2-1, with D possibly matching TRBD2 (6 bases). Between the trimmed V and J ends, which lost 5 bases and 4 bases, there was a span of 18 bases. The CDR3 loop spans 16 amino acids. CDR1 and CDR2 from the germline V gene are MNHEY and SMNVEV (reference sequence). CDR3 protein: CASSPRRSGLYNEQFF. DNA for the CDR3: TGTGCCAGCAGTCCCCGGAGGAGCGGGCTGTACAATGAGCAGTTCTTC.

V is TRBV6-1 and J is TRBJ1-1, with D unclear. V was cut by 10 bases and J by 1 base, with 7 bases left in between. Germline V gives CDR1 MNHNS, CDR2 SASEGT. This CDR3 spans 11 amino acids. Here the CDR3 DNA reads TGTGCCACCCGACAGAACACTGAAGCTTTCTTT. Its translation is CATRQNTEAFF.

The chain employs TRBV5-4 and TRBJ2-7, with 7 bases lining up with TRBD1. The length of the CDR3 is 14 residues. Germline loops: CDR1 SGHNT, CDR2 YYREEE (reference sequence). The V and J ends lost 3 bases and 2 bases, in that order; junction bases with no gene match: 5. The CDR3 DNA reads TGTGCCAGCAGCTCCCCGGGACAGACCTACGAGCAGTACTTC. It translates to CASSSPGQTYEQYF.

This clone was detected only a few times. The chain is built from TRBV5-1 and TRBJ1-1; 9 positions match TRBD1. The CDR3 contains 14 residues. Germline assignment: CDR1 SGHRS and CDR2 YFSETQ. After removal of 3 bases from V and 1 base from J, the junction contained 1 base not matched to a gene. The DNA of the CDR3 is TGCGCCAGCAGCTCGGGACAGGGGAACACTGAAGCTTTCTTT. Translating gives CASSSGQGNTEAFF.

The chain uses TRBV28 and TRBJ2-7, with D perhaps TRBD1 (6 bases). Germline-derived CDR1 and CDR2 are MDHEN and SYDVKM. The CDR3 covers 14 residues. The ends were cut back, 2 bases at V and 0 bases at J, with 8 bases in the middle. Here the CDR3 reads CASSLTGSSYEQYF. CDR3 sequence (DNA): TGTGCCAGCAGTTTAACAGGGAGCTCCTACGAGCAGTACTTC.